These T cell receptor beta chains were read from a single sample in a study of immune heterogeneity within non-small cell lung tumors. Each CDR3 protein gets one entry after TCRdb re-called the multiplex PCR reads with MiXCR. The sample lists 2,300 or so distinct CDR3 sequences; around a quarter were seen once. Sequencing input: lung tumor tissue. The receptors were gathered from a man aged 35-49 years with non-small cell lung cancer. CDR3s include the opening cysteine and the closing phenylalanine or tryptophan. D genes are given only for firm matches. Only part of the rows carry a size: once, few, many, or a class if the clone is expanded.

V gene,J gene,clone size,D gene,CDR3 protein,CDR3 DNA
TRBV7-2,TRBJ2-1,medium-sized,-,CASSLELANNEQFF,TGTGCCAGCAGCTTAGAGCTAGCGAATAATGAGCAGTTCTTC
TRBV12-3/TRBV12-4,TRBJ2-1,medium-sized,TRBD2,CASSLAGGTTPFF,TGTGCCAGCAGTTTAGCGGGAGGGACCACGCCGTTCTTC
TRBV11-2,TRBJ1-2,-,-,CASSKTSFGGRDYGYTF,TGCGCCAGCAGCAAGACCAGTTTCGGGGGGCGGGACTATGGCTACACCTTC
TRBV5-4,TRBJ2-7,medium-sized,-,CASSLGRDTSYEQYF,TGTGCCAGCAGCTTAGGCCGGGACACCTCCTACGAGCAGTACTTC
TRBV15,TRBJ2-4,-,-,CATSRDLGATNIQYF,TGTGCCACCAGCAGAGATCTGGGGGCCACGAACATTCAGTACTTC
TRBV4-3,TRBJ1-4,medium-sized,-,CASSLGQLATNEKLFF,TGCGCCAGCAGCCTGGGACAACTAGCAACTAATGAAAAACTGTTTTTT
TRBV7-8,TRBJ2-1,medium-sized,TRBD2,CASSLGPSSGRTDEQFF,TGTGCCAGCAGCTTAGGGCCCTCCAGCGGGAGGACGGATGAGCAGTTCTTC
TRBV7-8,TRBJ1-6,-,TRBD1,CTSSSQQGNYNSPLHF,TGTACCAGCAGCTCACAACAGGGGAACTATAATTCACCCCTCCACTTT
TRBV4-3,TRBJ2-1,few,-,CASSQAAGSEQFF,TGCGCCAGCAGCCAAGCGGCGGGGAGCGAGCAGTTCTTC
TRBV28,TRBJ2-3,medium-sized,TRBD1,CASSLDRRTDTQYF,TGTGCCAGCAGTTTGGACAGGCGCACAGATACGCAGTATTTT
TRBV20-1,TRBJ2-1,medium-sized,-,CSARTGTAANEQFF,TGCAGTGCTAGAACCGGGACTGCGGCCAATGAGCAGTTCTTC
TRBV12-3/TRBV12-4,TRBJ2-2,medium-sized,-,CASSWGGPYTGELFF,TGTGCCAGCAGTTGGGGCGGCCCTTACACCGGGGAGCTGTTTTTT
TRBV2,TRBJ1-2,medium-sized,-,CASSRGLGYGYTF,TGTGCCAGCAGTCGGGGCCTCGGCTATGGCTACACCTTC
TRBV19,TRBJ1-2,-,TRBD1,CASSKPKSGTGRKGYTF,TGTGCCAGTAGTAAGCCGAAGTCCGGGACAGGGAGGAAGGGCTACACCTTC
TRBV3-1,TRBJ1-6,medium-sized,TRBD1,CASSQIQGATSPLHF,TGTGCCAGCAGCCAAATCCAGGGGGCTACGTCACCCCTCCACTTT
TRBV6-1,TRBJ1-6,medium-sized,-,CASRRSSYNSPLHF,TGTGCCAGCAGACGCAGCTCCTATAATTCACCCCTCCACTTT
TRBV19,TRBJ2-1,many,TRBD2,CASRSLAGGYNEQFF,TGTGCCAGTAGAAGTCTAGCGGGGGGCTACAATGAGCAGTTCTTC
TRBV7-9,TRBJ2-7,medium-sized,-,CASSLGLGIEYPYEQYF,TGTGCCAGCAGCTTAGGGCTGGGGATAGAATATCCCTACGAGCAGTACTTC
TRBV19,TRBJ2-4,-,-,CASSLYRLDIQYF,TGTGCCAGTAGTCTATACAGGTTAGACATTCAGTACTTC
TRBV7-8,TRBJ1-6,large,-,CASRGQNNSPLHF,TGTGCCAGCCGGGGGCAGAATAATTCACCCCTCCACTTT
TRBV19,TRBJ2-3,once,TRBD2,CARSNSGGDTQYF,TGTGCCAGGTCAAATAGCGGGGGGGATACGCAGTATTTT
TRBV7-8,TRBJ2-7,medium-sized,-,CASSLGAATYEQYF,TGTGCCAGCAGCTTAGGGGCAGCCACCTACGAGCAGTACTTC
TRBV6-2/TRBV6-3,TRBJ2-1,medium-sized,-,CVSSYLARYGFHEQFF,TGTGTCAGCAGTTACCTCGCCAGGTACGGCTTCCATGAGCAGTTCTTC
TRBV7-9,TRBJ1-1,medium-sized,-,CASSPDGQTAEAFF,TGTGCCAGCAGCCCTGACGGCCAGACGGCTGAAGCTTTCTTT
TRBV12-3/TRBV12-4,TRBJ2-5,medium-sized,-,CASTQLQTGLETQYF,TGTGCCAGCACCCAGCTACAGACGGGGTTGGAGACCCAGTACTTC
TRBV20-1,TRBJ1-5,-,-,CSAGGGGINQPQHF,TGCAGTGCTGGGGGAGGGGGTATCAATCAGCCCCAGCATTTT
TRBV6-5,TRBJ2-1,-,-,CESSYVGPYNEQFF,TGTGAAAGCAGTTACGTTGGCCCCTACAATGAGCAGTTCTTC
TRBV7-8,TRBJ2-5,-,TRBD1,CASSLRTGSMETQYF,TGTGCCAGCAGCTTAAGGACAGGGAGTATGGAGACCCAGTACTTC
TRBV7-2,TRBJ1-1,-,-,CASSWGRGNTEAFF,TGTGCCAGCAGCTGGGGACGGGGGAACACTGAAGCTTTCTTT
TRBV20-1,TRBJ2-3,medium-sized,-,CSATQEGVGTDTQYF,TGCAGTGCTACTCAGGAGGGGGTCGGCACAGATACGCAGTATTTT
TRBV6-1,TRBJ2-5,many,TRBD2,CASSQQLAGGLETQYF,TGTGCCAGCAGTCAACAACTAGCGGGGGGGCTGGAGACCCAGTACTTC
TRBV6-1,TRBJ2-3,medium-sized,TRBD2,CATSMAGEADTQYF,TGTGCCACCAGTATGGCGGGAGAAGCAGATACGCAGTATTTT
TRBV20-1,TRBJ2-5,-,-,CSARESVTQYF,TGCAGTGCTAGAGAGTCTGTGACCCAGTACTTC
TRBV6-1,TRBJ2-1,medium-sized,TRBD2,CASSPTSGPGSNEQFF,TGTGCCAGCAGCCCCACTAGCGGGCCGGGGTCCAATGAGCAGTTCTTC
TRBV7-9,TRBJ1-2,medium-sized,-,CASSPMGGESGYTF,TGTGCCAGCAGCCCCATGGGGGGAGAAAGCGGCTACACCTTC
TRBV28,TRBJ1-5,medium-sized,-,CASNDRSSNQPQHF,TGTGCCAGCAATGACAGAAGTAGCAATCAGCCCCAGCATTTT
TRBV6-9,TRBJ1-1,-,TRBD1,CASSYRGGRTEAFF,TGTGCCAGCAGTTACAGAGGGGGCCGGACTGAAGCTTTCTTT
TRBV6-4,TRBJ2-3,medium-sized,TRBD2,CASSETSGGTDTQYF,TGTGCCAGCAGTGAAACTAGCGGGGGCACAGATACGCAGTATTTT
TRBV6-4,TRBJ2-1,many,TRBD2,CASSESGGLAGNEQFF,TGTGCCAGCAGTGAGTCGGGGGGACTAGCGGGAAATGAGCAGTTCTTC
TRBV27,TRBJ1-5,medium-sized,-,CASSPTTGNSNQPQHF,TGTGCCAGCAGCCCTACGACAGGCAATAGCAATCAGCCCCAGCATTTT
TRBV6-1,TRBJ1-5,medium-sized,TRBD1,CASSEGTGGNQPQHF,TGTGCCAGCAGTGAAGGGACAGGGGGCAATCAGCCCCAGCATTTT
TRBV2,TRBJ1-2,-,-,CASSVARTNYGYTF,TGTGCCAGCAGTGTCGCCAGAACTAACTATGGCTACACCTTC
TRBV19,TRBJ1-1,medium-sized,TRBD1,CASSSRTGGMNTEAFF,TGTGCCAGTAGTTCAAGGACAGGGGGAATGAACACTGAAGCTTTCTTT
TRBV7-6,TRBJ2-3,medium-sized,TRBD2,CASSFSRGADTQYF,TGTGCCAGCAGCTTCTCGCGGGGGGCAGATACGCAGTATTTT
TRBV28,TRBJ1-4,-,TRBD1,CASSAGTGQCEKGGEKLFF,TGTGCCAGCAGTGCTGGTACGGGACAGTGCGAGAAGGGCGGTGAAAAACTGTTTTTT
TRBV20-1,TRBJ2-3,-,TRBD2,CSAPPPSGGTDTQYF,TGCAGTGCCCCCCCTCCTAGCGGGGGCACAGATACGCAGTATTTT
TRBV9,TRBJ1-1,medium-sized,-,CASSLGAEAFF,TGTGCCAGCAGCCTCGGCGCTGAAGCTTTCTTT
TRBV7-2,TRBJ1-4,many,-,CASSLSLGDNEKLFF,TGTGCCAGCAGCTTATCCCTGGGAGATAATGAAAAACTGTTTTTT
TRBV7-8,TRBJ1-1,medium-sized,-,CAISLGGRAEAFF,TGTGCCATTTCATTGGGGGGCCGGGCTGAAGCTTTCTTT